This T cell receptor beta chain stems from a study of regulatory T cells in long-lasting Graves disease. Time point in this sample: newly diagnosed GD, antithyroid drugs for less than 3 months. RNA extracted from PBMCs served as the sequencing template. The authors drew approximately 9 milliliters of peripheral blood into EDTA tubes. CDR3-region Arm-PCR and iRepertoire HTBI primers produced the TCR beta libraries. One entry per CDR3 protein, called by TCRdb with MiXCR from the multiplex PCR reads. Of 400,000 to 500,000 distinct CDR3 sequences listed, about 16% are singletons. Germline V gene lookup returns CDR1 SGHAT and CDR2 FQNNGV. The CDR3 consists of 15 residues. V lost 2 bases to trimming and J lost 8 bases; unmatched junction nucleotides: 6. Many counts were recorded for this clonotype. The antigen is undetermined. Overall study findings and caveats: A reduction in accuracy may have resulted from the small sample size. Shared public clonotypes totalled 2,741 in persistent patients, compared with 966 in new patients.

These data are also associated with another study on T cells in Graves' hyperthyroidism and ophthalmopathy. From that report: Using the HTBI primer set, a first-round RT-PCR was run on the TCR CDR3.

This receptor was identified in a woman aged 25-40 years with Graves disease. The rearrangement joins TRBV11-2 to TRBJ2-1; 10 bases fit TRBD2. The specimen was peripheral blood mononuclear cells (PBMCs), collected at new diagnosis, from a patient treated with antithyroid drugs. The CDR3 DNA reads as TGTGCCAGCAGCTTAATAGCGGGAGGCGGGGATGAGCAGTTCTTC. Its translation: CASSLIAGGGDEQFF.